Sequencing of this TCR beta chain was carried out in a study of blood T cell repertoires in COVID-19. Only in-frame clones appear in the TCRdb table, and some are missing; sequencing was by immunoSEQ multiplex PCR. The top ten clones hold about 9.1% of a sample with under 250,000 clones, almost 85% of them seen once. Trimming stripped 3 bases from V and 2 bases from J, with 2 bases between. Looked up from germline, CDR1 is LGHDT and CDR2 is YNNKEL (reference sequence). CDR3 size: 12 residues. The receptor comes from a woman aged 45-59 years with acute COVID-19. The sample consisted of PBMCs or T cells enriched from blood (not recorded which). The chain links TRBV3-1 (or the pseudogene TRBV3-2) to TRBJ1-5; D gene unclear. In DNA, the CDR3 is TGTGCCAGCAGCCACGGCAATCAGCCCCAGCATTTT. Encoded protein: CASSHGNQPQHF.